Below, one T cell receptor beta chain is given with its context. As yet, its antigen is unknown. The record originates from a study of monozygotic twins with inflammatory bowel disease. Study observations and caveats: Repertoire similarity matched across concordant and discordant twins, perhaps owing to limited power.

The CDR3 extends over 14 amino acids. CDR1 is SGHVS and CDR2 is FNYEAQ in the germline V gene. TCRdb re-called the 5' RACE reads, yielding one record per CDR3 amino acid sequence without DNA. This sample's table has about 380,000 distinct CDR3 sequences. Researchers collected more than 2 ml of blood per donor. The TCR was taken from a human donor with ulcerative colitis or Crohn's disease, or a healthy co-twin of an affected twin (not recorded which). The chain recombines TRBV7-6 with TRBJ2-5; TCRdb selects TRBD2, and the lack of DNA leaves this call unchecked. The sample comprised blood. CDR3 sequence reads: CASSLQSGGETQYF.